This TCR beta chain was identified during a study of blood T cells in healthy people across ages. With a J-beta primer mix and a sample-barcoded 5' primer, a second PCR ran about 6 to 11 cycles. TCRdb fed the 5' RACE reads into MiXCR, producing one record per CDR3 protein. The sample lists 1.5 million to 2 million distinct CDR3 sequences; 28% were seen once. V lost 2 bases and J 4 bases, leaving 10 bases between the germline ends. Germline assignment: CDR1 MNHNS and CDR2 SASEGT. The CDR3 totals 14 residues. The chain recombines TRBV6-1 with TRBJ2-3; unclear D gene. The specimen was blood. The TCR originated in a woman under 40 in good health. The chain's CDR3 is CASSESGIADTQYF. The DNA for the CDR3 is TGTGCCAGCAGTGAATCAGGCATAGCAGATACGCAGTATTTT.